Following are 14 T cell receptor beta chains from one sample sequenced in a study of radiation and T cells in renal cell carcinoma. Some clones are missing from TCRdb's copy, which holds only in-frame ones; the method was immunoSEQ multiplex PCR. The top ten clones hold approximately 3% of a sample with about 130,000 clones, around 84% of them seen once. Regarding time point: baseline pretreatment blood. The sample's treatment: 15 Gy SBRT to primary tumor, nephrectomy 4 weeks later. Sample: blood, taken from a patient whose treatment included radiotherapy and nephrectomy. The source of these receptors is a woman in her sixties or seventies with renal cell carcinoma.

This chain joins TRBV9 and TRBJ1-2, with 11 bases that match TRBD1. The trim removed 0 bases at V and 5 bases at J, leaving 12 bases unmatched. Germline CDR1 is SGDLS and CDR2 is YYNGEE. This CDR3 spans 18 amino acids. The CDR3 spells CASSVDNGQGAGVYGYTF. The CDR3 region has the DNA TGTGCCAGCAGCGTAGACAATGGACAGGGGGCTGGGGTGTATGGCTACACCTTC.

This clone has only a few counts. The chain joins TRBV10-3 to TRBJ2-7; TRBD2 might be the D (5 bases). This CDR3 spans 17 amino acids. Trimming left V 2 bases short and J 3 bases short, with 20 bases between. Looked up from germline, CDR1 is ENHRY and CDR2 is SYGVKD. The chain's CDR3 is CAISEEWVEGAFYEQYF. The DNA of the CDR3 is TGTGCCATCAGTGAGGAATGGGTCGAGGGAGCCTTCTACGAGCAGTACTTC.

The rearrangement joins TRBV30 to TRBJ1-2; D is ambiguous. The CDR3 runs to 13 residues. Germline V gives CDR1 GTSNPN, CDR2 SVGIG (reference sequence). The ends were cut back, 3 bases at V and 2 bases at J, with 10 bases in the middle. The CDR3 DNA follows: TGTGCCTGGAGGGAGATAGCAAACTATGGCTACACCTTC. It yields the protein CAWREIANYGYTF.

The chain links TRBV28 to TRBJ2-2; 8 bases agree with TRBD2. From germline, CDR1 is MDHEN and CDR2 SYDVKM. V dropped 6 bases and J dropped 7; count of bases not matched to a gene: 7. This CDR3 contains 14 residues. CDR3 nucleotide sequence: TGTGCCAGCAGCACGGGACTAGTGGGCGGGGAGCTGTTTTTT. Its translation: CASSTGLVGGELFF.

The V and J genes are TRBV19 and TRBJ1-1; D is unclear. CDR1 and CDR2 (germline): LNHDA, SQIVND (reference sequence). The CDR3 sequence is 13 residues long. V dropped 6 bases and J dropped 3 bases, with 11 bases sitting between them. CDR3 in DNA: TGTGCCAGTAGCTTATCACGGGACACTGAAGCTTTCTTT. Translation gives CASSLSRDTEAFF.

The chain has TRBV6-1 and TRBJ2-6; D remains ambiguous. CDR1 is MNHNS and CDR2 is SASEGT in the germline V gene. Between the trimmed V and J ends, which lost 5 bases and 4 bases, there was a span of 12 bases. The CDR3 is 15 amino acids. CDR3 in DNA: TGTGCCAGCAGTCCGGGTCCCCTCGGGGCCAACGTCCTGACTTTC. Translation gives CASSPGPLGANVLTF.

This clone was picked up a small number of times. DNA for the CDR3: TGTGCCAGCAGCCCGGACCTTCCCTATGGCTACACCTTC. It is translated as CASSPDLPYGYTF. This chain uses TRBV7-9 with TRBJ1-2; D call uncertain. CDR1 is SEHNR, CDR2 FQNEAQ, per germline (reference sequence). V was shortened by 5 bases and J by 4 bases, with 11 bases between the two germline ends. The CDR3 has 13 residues.

The CDR3 is CASSLEPGLQETQYF. The CDR3 nucleotides read TGTGCCAGCAGCTTAGAGCCAGGGTTGCAAGAGACCCAGTACTTC. The chain is built from TRBV7-6 and TRBJ2-5; D possibly corresponds to TRBD1 (5 bases). This CDR3 has 15 residues. V was cut by 1 base and J by 2 bases, with 11 bases left in between. In germline, CDR1 is SGHVS, CDR2 FNYEAQ.

This clone was recorded only once. This sequence joins TRBV9 and TRBJ1-1, with TRBD1 as a possible D gene (5 bases). This CDR3 has 15 residues. Germline V gene lookup returns CDR1 SGDLS and CDR2 YYNGEE. Trimming shortened V by 0 bases and J by 4 bases, and 13 bases separated the two germline ends. The CDR3 nucleotides are TGTGCCAGCAGCGTAGAAGTATCAGGGAGCACTGAAGCTTTCTTT. It yields the protein CASSVEVSGSTEAFF.

The genes are TRBV30 and TRBJ1-4; D unclear. CDR1 is GTSNPN and CDR2 is SVGIG in the germline V gene (reference sequence). V was trimmed by 0 bases and J by 7 bases, leaving 9 bases between them. The CDR3 covers 13 residues. CDR3 protein: CAWSVEETEKLFF. The CDR3 DNA sequence: TGTGCCTGGAGTGTCGAGGAAACTGAAAAACTGTTTTTT.

The rearrangement links TRBV4-1 to TRBJ1-6; the match to TRBD1 covers 9 bases. Trimming removed 4 bases from V and 0 bases from J; junction bases left unmatched: 7. The CDR3 has 18 residues. Germline CDR1 and CDR2: MGHRA and YSYEKL. The CDR3 coding sequence is TGCGCCAGCAGCCCCAATGGACAGGGGAGCTCCTATAATTCACCCCTCCACTTT. Its translation: CASSPNGQGSSYNSPLHF.

The chain carries TRBV11-2 and TRBJ1-5, with TRBD1 identical over 7 bases. This CDR3 has 15 amino acids. Germline V gene data show CDR1 as SGHAT and CDR2 as FQNNGV. The V gene end was trimmed by 1 base and the J gene end by 4 bases; junction bases not matched to a gene: 4. The CDR3 bases are TGTGCCAGCAGCTTAGCGGAGGGGGCTAATCAGCCCCAGCATTTT. Encoded protein: CASSLAEGANQPQHF.

This rearrangement joins TRBV9 to TRBJ2-1, with 9 nucleotides matching TRBD2. Trimming at V came to 4 bases and at J to 6 bases, leaving 20 bases not matched to a gene. Germline V gene lookup returns CDR1 SGDLS and CDR2 YYNGEE. The CDR3 is 19 amino acids. The chain's CDR3 is CASSSHTFLAGSGGNEQFF. In DNA form, the CDR3 reads TGTGCCAGCAGCTCCCACACCTTTCTAGCGGGATCCGGGGGCAATGAGCAGTTCTTC.

The chain carries TRBV9 and TRBJ2-7; the match to TRBD1 covers 7 bases. This CDR3 comprises 16 residues. The junction had 10 bases not matched to a gene; V was cut back by 0 bases and J by 4 bases. Germline V gives CDR1 SGDLS, CDR2 YYNGEE. CDR3 sequence (DNA): TGTGCCAGCAGCGTAGCACCCGGGACAGATCGATACGAGCAGTACTTC. This gives the protein CASSVAPGTDRYEQYF.